The 10 T cell receptor beta chains given below trace back to one sample, sequenced in a study of T-cell reconstitution after alpha-beta-depleted transplantation in children. TCRbeta library construction was performed incorporating unique molecular identifiers. TCRdb redid the calling of the PCR reads with MiXCR, one entry per CDR3 protein. The table shows approximately 200,000 distinct CDR3 sequences, with about 6% occurring only once. The sample consisted of PBMCs, taken before TCRalphabeta/CD19-depleted stem cell transplant. The receptors here all came from a girl under three years old with combined immunodeficiency, due to receive a stem cell transplant.

In its sample, this clonotype was seen once. A much larger clonotype is one base distant, so this may be a read error. The V call is TRBV2, the J call TRBJ2-6, with no clear D. Per germline, CDR1 SNHLY and CDR2 FYNNEI. The V and J ends lost 7 bases and 0 bases respectively, with 10 bases between them. The CDR3 covers 15 residues. CDR3: CASTEEFSGANVLTF. Written as DNA, the CDR3 is TGTGCCAGCACAGAAGAGTTCTCTGGGGCCAACGTCCTGACTTTC.

The sample holds many counts of this clonotype. This rearrangement joins TRBV20-1 to TRBJ2-3; D is unclear. Germline CDR1 and CDR2: DFQATT and SNEGSKA (reference sequence). The V end was cut by 7 bases, the J end by 5 bases, with 13 bases between. The CDR3 loop spans 12 amino acids. CDR3 sequence reads: CSVATHRDTQYF. In nucleotides, the CDR3 is TGCAGTGTTGCGACACACAGAGATACGCAGTATTTT.

This clonotype was seen repeatedly, ten times or more. The chain combines TRBV7-9 with TRBJ2-6; D perhaps matches TRBD1 (5 bases). This CDR3 spans 16 amino acids. Trimming pared 3 bases from V and 4 bases from J, leaving 13 bases between. The germline gives CDR1 SEHNR, CDR2 FQNEAQ (reference sequence). The CDR3 here is CASSFDSLIGANVLTF. CDR3 sequence (DNA): TGTGCCAGCAGCTTTGACAGCCTTATCGGGGCCAACGTCCTGACTTTC.

This clonotype was recorded at least ten times. The chain couples TRBV5-4 to TRBJ2-2; 11 bases agree with TRBD1. V was pared by 8 bases and J by 4 bases, with 7 bases of the junction left unmatched. Germline CDR1 and CDR2: SGHNT and YYREEE (reference sequence). CDR3 length: 15 residues. CDR3 loop: CASTSGTGGTGELFF. The CDR3 DNA reads as TGTGCCAGTACCTCCGGGACAGGGGGCACCGGGGAGCTGTTTTTT. The full variable domain, in which reference TRBV5-4 and TRBJ2-2 provide the parts outside the CDR3, is ETGVTQSPTHLIKTRGQQVTLRCSSQSGHNTVSWYQQALGQGPQFIFQYYREEENGRGNFPPRFSGLQFPNYSSELNVNALELDDSALYLCASTSGTGGTGELFFGEGSRLTVL.

This clonotype has a count of ten or more. The chain combines TRBV2 with TRBJ2-2; TRBD2 matches at 7 bases. Trimming cost V 1 base and J 4 bases; bases outside gene matches: 3. Germline V gene data show CDR1 as SNHLY and CDR2 as FYNNEI. The CDR3 has 15 residues. The CDR3, as DNA: TGTGCCAGCAGTGAAGTCAGGACTAGCACCGGGGAGCTGTTTTTT. Translated, it gives CASSEVRTSTGELFF.

There are a few counts of this clonotype. The genes are TRBV29-1 and TRBJ1-2; D unclear. Germline CDR1 is SQVTM and CDR2 is ANQGSEA. Trimming cost V 3 bases and J 3 bases, with 5 bases left between them. The CDR3 has 11 residues. The CDR3 DNA reads TGCAGCGTTGACCCCCACTATGGCTACACCTTC. Amino acid sequence: CSVDPHYGYTF. The entire variable domain, with the rest obtained from reference TRBV29-1 and TRBJ1-2, is as follows: SAVISQKPSRDICQRGTSLTIQCQVDSQVTMMFWYRQQPGQSLTLIATANQGSEATYESGFVIDKFPISRPNLTFSTLTVSNMSPEDSSIYLCSVDPHYGYTFGSGTRLTVV.

Points on this clonotype: Germline is not matched at one junction end, which may reflect a read error. The J gene is TRBJ2-7, the V gene TRBV20-1; the D gene is possibly TRBD2 (5 bases). This CDR3 is built from 16 residues. CDR1 is DFQATT, CDR2 SNEGSKA, per germline (reference sequence). The CDR3 bases are TGCTGTGCTAGAGACACCCTAGGACTGGGCTACGGGGAGCAGTACTTC. Encoded protein: CCARDTLGLGYGEQYF.

This clonotype came up a few times. This chain links TRBV4-3 with TRBJ1-2; 8 bases fit TRBD1. Germline lookup yields CDR1 LGHNA and CDR2 YSLEER. This CDR3 region has 13 residues. J lost 3 bases, V lost 4 bases, and 1 base had no gene match. The CDR3 region has the DNA TGCGCCAGCAGCCCAGGGGGCTACTATGGCTACACCTTC. This codes for CASSPGGYYGYTF.

This clonotype has ten or more counts. This sequence joins TRBV20-1 and TRBJ2-7; possibly TRBD1 for D (6 bases). The CDR3 consists of 13 residues. With 3 bases removed from V and 4 bases from J, the gap between germline ends came to 13 bases. Per the germline V gene, CDR1 is DFQATT and CDR2 is SNEGSKA (reference sequence). CDR3 in amino acids: CSASPQGQYEQYF. For the CDR3, the DNA is TGCAGTGCTAGTCCCCAGGGGCAGTACGAGCAGTACTTC.

The sample holds a few counts of this clonotype. V gene TRBV4-2 combines with J gene TRBJ2-3, with 9 bases matching TRBD2. The CDR3 has 17 amino acids. The germline V gene has CDR1 LGHNA and CDR2 YNFKEQ. V dropped 4 bases and J dropped 0; count of bases not matched to a gene: 8. In nucleotides, the CDR3 is TGTGCCAGCAGCCCCGGGGTTCTAGCGGGAAGCACAGATACGCAGTATTTT. It encodes CASSPGVLAGSTDTQYF.